This T cell receptor (beta chain) appears in the sequencing data of a study of blood T cell repertoires in COVID-19. Authors' processing steps: Amplification with reference gene primers provided the estimates of nucleated cell counts. The table came from immunoSEQ multiplex PCR; TCRdb's copy has only in-frame clones and leaves some out. V and J calls and clone size are given by that table; D and trimming were obtained from the DNA. The repertoire holds under 45,000 clones, with 87% as singletons. Germline CDR1 and CDR2: MNHEY and SVGEGT. J gave up 8 bases and V 6 bases, and 9 bases lay outside the gene matches. This CDR3 has 16 amino acids.

The chain employs TRBV6-2 or TRBV6-3 and TRBJ2-1, with 14 bases identical to TRBD2. Sequencing was carried out using peripheral blood. The receptor was derived from a man in his fifties or sixties with acute or convalescent COVID-19. The CDR3 sequence is CASSPATSGGVDEQFF. In DNA form, the CDR3 reads TGTGCCAGCAGCCCCGCGACTAGCGGGGGGGTTGATGAGCAGTTCTTC.